A single sample is the source of the 15 T cell receptor beta chains below, sequenced in a study of blood T cells in healthy people across ages. The use of a sample-barcoded 5' primer and a J-beta primer mix characterized a second PCR of 7 to 11 cycles. Each CDR3 protein is one row after TCRdb ran MiXCR on the 5' RACE reads. The sample holds hundreds of thousands of distinct CDR3 sequences, roughly 32% seen once. The sample was blood. These receptors were collected from a woman older than 75 in good health.

In this sample, this clonotype turned up many times. The rearrangement links TRBV6-5 to TRBJ2-3, with D perhaps TRBD2 (6 bases). Trimming took off 2 bases at V and 2 bases at J, with 11 bases between the two ends. Per germline, CDR1 MNHEY and CDR2 SVGAGI. This CDR3 region has 15 residues. This chain's CDR3 is CASSYGGINTDTQYF. CDR3 DNA: TGTGCCAGCAGTTACGGAGGGATCAACACAGATACGCAGTATTTT.

The V gene is TRBV12-3 or TRBV12-4, the J gene TRBJ2-1, with TRBD2 matching 13 bases. After removal of 1 base from V and 13 bases from J, the junction contained 7 bases not matched to a gene. This CDR3 region has 15 residues. The CDR3, as DNA: TGTGCCAGCAGTTTAGGCGGACTAGCGGGAGACCAACAGTTCTTC. Translating it yields CASSLGGLAGDQQFF.

The chain recombines TRBV9 with TRBJ2-6, with 7 bases identical to TRBD1. The V gene's germline CDR1 is SGDLS and CDR2 YYNGEE. The J segment lost 3 bases and the V segment lost 2 bases, leaving 11 bases of the junction unmatched. The CDR3 has 18 residues. Here the CDR3 DNA reads TGTGCCAGCAGCGTCCGGGACAGAGGTAAGGTTGGGGCCAACGTCCTGACTTTC. This encodes CASSVRDRGKVGANVLTF.

There are many counts of this clonotype. J is TRBJ1-5 and V is TRBV7-2, with no clear D. CDR3 size: 15 residues. Germline V gives CDR1 SGHTA, CDR2 FQGNSA. Between the trimmed V and J ends, which lost 0 bases and 3 bases, there was a span of 9 bases. The CDR3 is CASSLAWGSNQPQHF. CDR3 DNA: TGTGCCAGCAGCTTAGCGTGGGGTTCCAATCAGCCCCAGCATTTT.

This clonotype was recorded many times. The rearrangement links TRBV28 to TRBJ2-4; D uncertain. Germline V CDR1 and CDR2: MDHEN, SYDVKM. The CDR3 covers 15 residues. V lost 5 bases to trimming and J lost 1 base, with 12 bases between them. The CDR3 spells CASSPPDAAKNIQYF. Written as DNA, the CDR3 is TGTGCCAGCAGTCCCCCGGACGCCGCCAAAAACATTCAGTACTTC.

This clonotype was seen repeatedly, ten times or more. The chain uses TRBV5-5 and TRBJ2-7; 8 nucleotides match TRBD2. The V and J ends lost 4 bases and 7 bases, in that order; junction bases with no gene match: 7. This CDR3 has 13 amino acids. Germline V gives CDR1 SGHKS, CDR2 YYEKEE (reference sequence). CDR3 in amino acids: CASSNRGGREQYF. CDR3 coding DNA: TGTGCCAGCAGCAACCGGGGGGGCCGGGAGCAGTACTTC. Based on the CDR3 plus reference TRBV5-5 and TRBJ2-7, the full variable domain is DAGVTQSPTHLIKTRGQQVTLRCSPISGHKSVSWYQQVLGQGPQFIFQYYEKEERGRGNFPDRFSARQFPNYSSELNVNALLLGDSALYLCASSNRGGREQYFGPGTRLTVT.

This clonotype occurred many times. The chain combines TRBV5-5 with TRBJ1-4; a weak D match, TRBD1 (5 bases). The V gene lost 2 bases and the J gene lost 7 bases, with 18 bases spanning the gap. The CDR3 contains 16 residues. CDR1 and CDR2 (germline): SGHKS, YYEKEE (reference sequence). CDR3 protein: CASSLDGGGVTEKLFF. The CDR3 bases are TGTGCCAGCAGCTTAGACGGCGGGGGAGTTACTGAAAAACTGTTTTTT.

In its sample, this clonotype was seen many times. The chain joins TRBV6-6 to TRBJ2-3; 7 positions match TRBD2. This CDR3 region has 13 residues. Trimming took 8 bases from V and 5 from J; bases not matched to a gene: 7. CDR1 MNHNY and CDR2 SVGAGI come from the germline V gene (reference sequence). DNA for the CDR3: TGTGCCAGCGGGAGGGCCCTCGAAGATACGCAGTATTTT. Amino acids: CASGRALEDTQYF.

Ten or more counts support this clonotype. The CDR3 here is CASSKAGIYTEGAKQFF. CDR3 bases: TGTGCCAGCAGCAAAGCGGGGATCTACACTGAAGGCGCTAAGCAGTTCTTC. The rearrangement uses TRBV21-1 and TRBJ2-1; TRBD1 was called by the table and not checked on the DNA. TRBV21-1 counts as a pseudogene. CDR3 length equals 17 residues.

The chain is built from TRBV24-1 and TRBJ1-5; unclear D gene. The V gene lost 4 bases and the J gene lost 9 bases, with 9 bases spanning the gap. The germline V gene has CDR1 KGHDR and CDR2 SFDVKD. The CDR3 has 12 amino acids. The CDR3 reads CATSETVGPQHF. The CDR3, as DNA: TGTGCCACCAGTGAAACGGTGGGGCCCCAGCATTTT.

This clonotype was counted at least ten times. Germline is not matched at one junction end, which may reflect a read error. This rearrangement joins TRBV20-1 to TRBJ2-5; D assignment may be TRBD1 or TRBD2 (5 bases each). From germline, CDR1 is DFQATT and CDR2 SNEGSKA (reference sequence). This CDR3 region has 14 residues. The CDR3 DNA reads as TGCAGTGCTAGAGTGCCCGGGGCACAAGAGACCCGGTACTTC. Amino acids: CSARVPGAQETRYF.

The gene calls are TRBV12-3 or TRBV12-4 and TRBJ1-1, with 9 bases matching TRBD1. This CDR3 region has 15 residues. V trimming: 6 bases; J trimming: 5 bases; junction bases outside the gene matches: 10. CDR3 DNA: TGTGCCAGCAGGGAGACAGGGGGAGGAGGGACTGAAGCTTTCTTT. Translating it yields CASRETGGGGTEAFF.

A word on this clonotype: This sequence may be a read error, since a much larger clone differs from it by one base. The chain has TRBV20-1 and TRBJ1-2; D is unresolved. CDR1 DFQATT and CDR2 SNEGSKA come from the germline V gene (reference sequence). The CDR3 is made up of 13 amino acids. The CDR3 DNA reads as TGCAGTGCTAGAGCTAGGAGTGATTATGGCCACACCTTC. It encodes CSARARSDYGHTF.

In its sample, this clonotype was seen many times. This sequence joins TRBV6-5 and TRBJ2-7, with D unclear. There are 13 residues in the CDR3. V was cut by 3 bases and J by 1 base, with 7 bases left in between. Germline loops: CDR1 MNHEY, CDR2 SVGAGI. DNA of the CDR3: TGTGCCAGCAGTTATGCCGGATCCTACGAGCAGTACTTC. It specifies CASSYAGSYEQYF.

This clonotype was counted ten times or more. CDR3 DNA sequence: TGTGCCAGCAGCCAGGGACTAGCGGGGGGGCGAGAGACCCAGTACTTC. Its protein is CASSQGLAGGRETQYF. V is TRBV7-2 and J is TRBJ2-5; 16 nucleotides match TRBD2. Unmatched junction bases numbered 4, after V lost 5 bases and J lost 4 bases. CDR1 is SGHTA and CDR2 is FQGNSA in the germline V gene. This CDR3 is 16 amino acids long.